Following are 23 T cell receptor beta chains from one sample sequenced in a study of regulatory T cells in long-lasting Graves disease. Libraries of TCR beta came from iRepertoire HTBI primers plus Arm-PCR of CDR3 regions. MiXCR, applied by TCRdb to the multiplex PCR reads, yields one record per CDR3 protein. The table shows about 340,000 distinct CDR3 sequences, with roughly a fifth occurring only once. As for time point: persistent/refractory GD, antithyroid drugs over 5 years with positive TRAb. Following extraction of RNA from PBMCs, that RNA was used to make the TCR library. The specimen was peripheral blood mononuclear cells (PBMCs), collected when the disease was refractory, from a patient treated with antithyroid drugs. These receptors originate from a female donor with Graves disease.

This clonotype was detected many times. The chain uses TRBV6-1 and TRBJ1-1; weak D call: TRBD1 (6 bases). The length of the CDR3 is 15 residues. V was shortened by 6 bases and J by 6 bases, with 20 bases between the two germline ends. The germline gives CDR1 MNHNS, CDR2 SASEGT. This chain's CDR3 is CASSGIPTRGPEAFF. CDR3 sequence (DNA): TGTGCCAGCAGCGGGATCCCTACTCGGGGGCCTGAAGCTTTCTTT.

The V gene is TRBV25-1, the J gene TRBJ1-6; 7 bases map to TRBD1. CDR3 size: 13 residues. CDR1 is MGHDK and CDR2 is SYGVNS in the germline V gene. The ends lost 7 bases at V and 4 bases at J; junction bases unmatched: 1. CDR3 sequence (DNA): TGTGCCAGCACGGGACAGTATAATTCACCCCTCCACTTT. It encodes CASTGQYNSPLHF.

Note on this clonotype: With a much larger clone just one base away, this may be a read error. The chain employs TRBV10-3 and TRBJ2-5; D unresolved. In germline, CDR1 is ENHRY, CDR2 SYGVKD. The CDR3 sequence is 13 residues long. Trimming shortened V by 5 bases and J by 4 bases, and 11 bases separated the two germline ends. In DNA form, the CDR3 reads TGTGCCATCAGTTTGATTAGCCGAGAGACCCAGTACTTC. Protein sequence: CAISLISRETQYF.

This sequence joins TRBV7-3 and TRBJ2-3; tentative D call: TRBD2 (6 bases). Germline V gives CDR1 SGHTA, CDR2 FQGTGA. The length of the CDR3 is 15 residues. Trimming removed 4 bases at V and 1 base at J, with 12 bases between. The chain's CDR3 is CASSSRGYGTDTQYF. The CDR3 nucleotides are TGTGCCAGCAGCTCTCGGGGGTACGGCACAGATACGCAGTATTTT.

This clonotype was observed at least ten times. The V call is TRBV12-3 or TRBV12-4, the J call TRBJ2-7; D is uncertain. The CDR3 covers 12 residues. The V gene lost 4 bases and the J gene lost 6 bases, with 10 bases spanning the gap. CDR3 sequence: CASSWNGVEQYF. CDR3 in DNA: TGTGCCAGCAGTTGGAACGGCGTCGAGCAGTACTTC.

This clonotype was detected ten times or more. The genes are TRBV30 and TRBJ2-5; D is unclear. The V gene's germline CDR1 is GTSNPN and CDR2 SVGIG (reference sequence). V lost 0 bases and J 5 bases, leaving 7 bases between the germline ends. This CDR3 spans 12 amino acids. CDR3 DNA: TGTGCCTGGAGTGTAAGTCCGGAGACCCAGTACTTC. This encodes CAWSVSPETQYF.

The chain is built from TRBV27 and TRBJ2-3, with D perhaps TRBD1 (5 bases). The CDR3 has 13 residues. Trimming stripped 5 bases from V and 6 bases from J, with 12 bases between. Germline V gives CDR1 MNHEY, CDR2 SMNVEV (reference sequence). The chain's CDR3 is CASSPTAVDTQYF. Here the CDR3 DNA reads TGTGCCAGCAGTCCGACAGCCGTTGATACGCAGTATTTT.

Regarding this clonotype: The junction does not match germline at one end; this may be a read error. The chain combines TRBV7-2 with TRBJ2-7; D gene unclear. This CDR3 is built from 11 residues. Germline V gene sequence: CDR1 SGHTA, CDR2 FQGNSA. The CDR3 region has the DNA TGTGCCAACAGCTTATCCTACGAGCAGTACTTC. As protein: CANSLSYEQYF.

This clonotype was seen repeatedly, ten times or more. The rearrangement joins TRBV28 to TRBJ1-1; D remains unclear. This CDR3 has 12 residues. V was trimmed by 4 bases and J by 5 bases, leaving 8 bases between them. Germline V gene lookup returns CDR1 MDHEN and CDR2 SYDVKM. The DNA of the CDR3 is TGTGCCAGCAGTTCGTTTTATACTGAAGCTTTCTTT. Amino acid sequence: CASSSFYTEAFF.

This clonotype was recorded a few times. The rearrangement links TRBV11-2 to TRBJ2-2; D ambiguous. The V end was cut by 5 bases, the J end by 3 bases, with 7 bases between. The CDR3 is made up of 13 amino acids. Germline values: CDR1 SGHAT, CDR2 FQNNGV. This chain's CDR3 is CASSPTDTGELFF. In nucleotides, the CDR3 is TGTGCCAGCAGCCCAACGGACACCGGGGAGCTGTTTTTT.

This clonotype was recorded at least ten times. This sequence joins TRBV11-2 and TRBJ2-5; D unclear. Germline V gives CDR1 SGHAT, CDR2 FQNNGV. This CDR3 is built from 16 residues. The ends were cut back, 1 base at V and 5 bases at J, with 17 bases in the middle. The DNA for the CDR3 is TGTGCCAGCAGCTTAGGTATCCTGGCCAGGACGGAGACCCAGTACTTC. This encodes CASSLGILARTETQYF.

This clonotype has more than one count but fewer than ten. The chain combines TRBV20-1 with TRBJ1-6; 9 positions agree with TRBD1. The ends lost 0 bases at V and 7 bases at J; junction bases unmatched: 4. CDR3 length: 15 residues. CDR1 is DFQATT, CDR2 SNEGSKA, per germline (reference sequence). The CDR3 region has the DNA TGCAGTGCTAGAGATAACAGGGGGCAGAATTCACCCCTCCACTTT. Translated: CSARDNRGQNSPLHF.

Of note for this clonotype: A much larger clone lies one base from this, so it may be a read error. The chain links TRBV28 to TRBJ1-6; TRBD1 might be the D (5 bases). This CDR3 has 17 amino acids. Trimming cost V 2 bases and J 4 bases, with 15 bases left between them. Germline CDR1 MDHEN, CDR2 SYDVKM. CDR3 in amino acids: CASSLRATTDYNSPLHF. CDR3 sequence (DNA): TGTGCCAGCAGTTTAAGGGCGACGACAGATTATAATTCACCCCTCCACTTT.

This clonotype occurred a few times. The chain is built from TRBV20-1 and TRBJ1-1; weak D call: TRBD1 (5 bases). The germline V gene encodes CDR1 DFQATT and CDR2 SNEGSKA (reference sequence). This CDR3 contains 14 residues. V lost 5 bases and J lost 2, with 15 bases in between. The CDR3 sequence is CSAPSGRVNTEAFF. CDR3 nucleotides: TGCAGTGCTCCTTCAGGCAGGGTAAACACTGAAGCTTTCTTT.

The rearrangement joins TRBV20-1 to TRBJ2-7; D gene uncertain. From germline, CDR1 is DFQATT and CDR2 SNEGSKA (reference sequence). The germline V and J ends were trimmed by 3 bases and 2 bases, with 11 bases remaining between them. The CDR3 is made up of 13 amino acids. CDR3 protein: CSASAGRPYEQYF. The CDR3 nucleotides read TGCAGTGCTAGTGCCGGCCGGCCCTACGAGCAGTACTTC.

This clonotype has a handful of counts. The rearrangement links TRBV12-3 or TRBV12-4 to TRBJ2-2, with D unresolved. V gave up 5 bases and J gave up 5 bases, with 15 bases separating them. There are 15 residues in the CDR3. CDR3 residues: CASSVSLVQTGELFF. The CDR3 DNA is TGTGCCAGCAGTGTTTCCCTGGTGCAAACCGGGGAGCTGTTTTTT.

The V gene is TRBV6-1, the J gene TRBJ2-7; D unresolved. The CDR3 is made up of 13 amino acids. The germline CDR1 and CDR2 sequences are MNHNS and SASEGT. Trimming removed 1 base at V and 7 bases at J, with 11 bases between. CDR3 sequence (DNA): TGTGCCAGCAGTGAAGTCGGAGATCGGGAGCAGTACTTC. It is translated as CASSEVGDREQYF.

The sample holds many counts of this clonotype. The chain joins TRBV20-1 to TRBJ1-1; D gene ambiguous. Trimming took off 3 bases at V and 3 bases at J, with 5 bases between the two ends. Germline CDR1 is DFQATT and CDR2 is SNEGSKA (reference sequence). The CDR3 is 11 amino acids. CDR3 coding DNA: TGCAGTGCTAGGCATCACACTGAAGCTTTCTTT. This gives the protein CSARHHTEAFF.

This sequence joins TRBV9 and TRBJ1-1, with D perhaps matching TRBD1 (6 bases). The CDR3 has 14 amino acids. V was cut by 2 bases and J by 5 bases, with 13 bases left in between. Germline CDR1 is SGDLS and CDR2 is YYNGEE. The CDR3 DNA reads TGTGCCAGCAGCGTGGGGGGGGCGAGGACTGAAGCTTTCTTT. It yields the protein CASSVGGARTEAFF.

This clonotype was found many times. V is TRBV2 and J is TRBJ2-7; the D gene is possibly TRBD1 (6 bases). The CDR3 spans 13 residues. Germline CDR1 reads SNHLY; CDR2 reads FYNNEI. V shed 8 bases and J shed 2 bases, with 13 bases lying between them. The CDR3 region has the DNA TGTGCCAGCCAGGGGACGCGAGCCTACGAGCAGTACTTC. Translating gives CASQGTRAYEQYF.

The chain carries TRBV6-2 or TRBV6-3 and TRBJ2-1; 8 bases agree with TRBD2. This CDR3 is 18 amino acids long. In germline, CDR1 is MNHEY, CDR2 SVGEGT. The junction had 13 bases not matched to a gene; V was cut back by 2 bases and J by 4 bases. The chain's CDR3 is CASSYAFGREEGYNEQFF. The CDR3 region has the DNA TGTGCCAGCAGTTACGCTTTCGGGCGGGAGGAAGGGTACAATGAGCAGTTCTTC.

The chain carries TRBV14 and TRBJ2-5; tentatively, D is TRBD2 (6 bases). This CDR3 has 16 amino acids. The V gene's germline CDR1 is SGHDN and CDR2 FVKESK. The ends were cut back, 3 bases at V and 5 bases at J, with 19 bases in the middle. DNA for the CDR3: TGTGCCAGCAGCCACCGAGACCCGACTAGTCGGGAGACCCAGTACTTC. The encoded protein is CASSHRDPTSRETQYF.

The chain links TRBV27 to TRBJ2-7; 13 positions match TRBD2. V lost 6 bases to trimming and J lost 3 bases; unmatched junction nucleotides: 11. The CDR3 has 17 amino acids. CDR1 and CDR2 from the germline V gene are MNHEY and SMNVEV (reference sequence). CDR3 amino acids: CASSLTGTSGMSYEQYF. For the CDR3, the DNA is TGTGCCAGCAGCCTAACCGGGACTAGCGGGATGAGCTACGAGCAGTACTTC.